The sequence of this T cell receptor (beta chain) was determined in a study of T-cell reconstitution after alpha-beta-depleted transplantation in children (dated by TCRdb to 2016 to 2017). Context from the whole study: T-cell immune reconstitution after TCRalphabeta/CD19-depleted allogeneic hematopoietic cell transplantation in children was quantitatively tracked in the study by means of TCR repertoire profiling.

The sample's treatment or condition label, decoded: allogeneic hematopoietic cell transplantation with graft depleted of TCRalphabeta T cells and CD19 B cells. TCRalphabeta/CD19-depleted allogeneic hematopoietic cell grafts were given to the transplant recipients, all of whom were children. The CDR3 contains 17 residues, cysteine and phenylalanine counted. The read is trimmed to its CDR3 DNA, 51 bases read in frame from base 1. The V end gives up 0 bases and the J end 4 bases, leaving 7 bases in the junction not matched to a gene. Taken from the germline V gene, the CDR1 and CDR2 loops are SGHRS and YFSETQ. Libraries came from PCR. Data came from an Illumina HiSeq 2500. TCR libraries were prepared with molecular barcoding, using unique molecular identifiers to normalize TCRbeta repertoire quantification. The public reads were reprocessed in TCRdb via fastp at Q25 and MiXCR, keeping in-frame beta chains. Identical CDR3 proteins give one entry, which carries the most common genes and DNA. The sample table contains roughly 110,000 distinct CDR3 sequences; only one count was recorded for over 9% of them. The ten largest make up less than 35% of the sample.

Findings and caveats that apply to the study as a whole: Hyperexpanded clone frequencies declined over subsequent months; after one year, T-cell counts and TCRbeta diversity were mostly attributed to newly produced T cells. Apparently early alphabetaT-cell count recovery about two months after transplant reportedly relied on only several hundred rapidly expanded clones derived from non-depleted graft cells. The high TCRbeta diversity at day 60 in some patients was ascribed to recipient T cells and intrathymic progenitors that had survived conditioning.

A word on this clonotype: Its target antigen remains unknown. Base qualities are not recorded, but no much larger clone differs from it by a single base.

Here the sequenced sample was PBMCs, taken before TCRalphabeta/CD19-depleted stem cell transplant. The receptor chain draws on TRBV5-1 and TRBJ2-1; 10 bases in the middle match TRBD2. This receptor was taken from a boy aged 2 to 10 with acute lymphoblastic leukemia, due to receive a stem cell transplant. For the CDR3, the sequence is CASSLGTLAGAYNEQFF. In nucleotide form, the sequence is TGCGCCAGCAGCTTGGGCACCCTAGCGGGAGCGTACAATGAGCAGTTCTTC.